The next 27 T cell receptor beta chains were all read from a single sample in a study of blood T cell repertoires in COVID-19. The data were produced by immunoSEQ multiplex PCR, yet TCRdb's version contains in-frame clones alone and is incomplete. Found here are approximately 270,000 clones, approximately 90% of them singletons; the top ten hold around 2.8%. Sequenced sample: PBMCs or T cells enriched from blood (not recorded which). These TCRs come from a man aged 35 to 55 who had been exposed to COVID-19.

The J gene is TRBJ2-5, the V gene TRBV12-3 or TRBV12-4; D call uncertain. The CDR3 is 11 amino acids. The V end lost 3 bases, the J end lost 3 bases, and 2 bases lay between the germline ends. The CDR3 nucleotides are TGTGCCAGCAGTTTTAAAGAGACCCAGTACTTC. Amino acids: CASSFKETQYF.

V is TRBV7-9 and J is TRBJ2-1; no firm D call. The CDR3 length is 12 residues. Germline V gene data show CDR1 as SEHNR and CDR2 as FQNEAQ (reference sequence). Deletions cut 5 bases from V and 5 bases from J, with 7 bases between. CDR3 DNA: TGTGCCAGCAGCCAATCCCACAATGAGCAGTTCTTC. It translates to CASSQSHNEQFF. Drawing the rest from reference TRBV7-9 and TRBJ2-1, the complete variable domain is DTGVSQNPRHKITKRGQNVTFRCDPISEHNRLYWYRQTLGQGPEFLTYFQNEAQLEKSRLLSDRFSAERPKGSFSTLEIQRTEQGDSAMYLCASSQSHNEQFFGPGTRLTVL.

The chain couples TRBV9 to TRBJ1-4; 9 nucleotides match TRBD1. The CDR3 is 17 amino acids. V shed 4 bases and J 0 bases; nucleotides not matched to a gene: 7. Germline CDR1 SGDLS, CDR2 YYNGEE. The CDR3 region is CASSLTGGVSTNEKLFF. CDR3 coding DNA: TGTGCCAGCAGCCTAACAGGGGGCGTATCAACTAATGAAAAACTGTTTTTT.

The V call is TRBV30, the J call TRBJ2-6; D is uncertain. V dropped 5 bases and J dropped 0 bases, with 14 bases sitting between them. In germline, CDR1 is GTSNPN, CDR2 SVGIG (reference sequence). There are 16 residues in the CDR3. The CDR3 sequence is CAWGDPRSSGANVLTF. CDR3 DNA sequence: TGTGCCTGGGGTGACCCCCGGAGCTCTGGGGCCAACGTCCTGACTTTC.

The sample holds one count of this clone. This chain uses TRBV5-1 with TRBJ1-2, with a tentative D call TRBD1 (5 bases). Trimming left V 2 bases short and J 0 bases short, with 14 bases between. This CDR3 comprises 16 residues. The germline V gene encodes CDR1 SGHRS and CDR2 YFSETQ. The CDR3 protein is CASSFETGGPNYGYTF. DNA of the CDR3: TGCGCCAGCAGCTTTGAAACCGGGGGACCTAACTATGGCTACACCTTC.

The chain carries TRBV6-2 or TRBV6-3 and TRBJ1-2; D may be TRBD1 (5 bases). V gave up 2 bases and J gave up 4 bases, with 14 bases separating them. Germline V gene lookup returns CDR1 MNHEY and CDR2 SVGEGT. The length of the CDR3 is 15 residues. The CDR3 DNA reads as TGTGCCAGCAGTTACGTACTCGCGGGACCCTATGGCTACACCTTC. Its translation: CASSYVLAGPYGYTF.

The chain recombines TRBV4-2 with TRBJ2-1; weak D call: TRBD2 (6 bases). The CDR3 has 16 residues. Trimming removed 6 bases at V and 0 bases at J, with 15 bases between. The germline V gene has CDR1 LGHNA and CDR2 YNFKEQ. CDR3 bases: TGTGCCAGCAGGCCCCATGATAGCGGCTCCTACAATGAGCAGTTCTTC. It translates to CASRPHDSGSYNEQFF.

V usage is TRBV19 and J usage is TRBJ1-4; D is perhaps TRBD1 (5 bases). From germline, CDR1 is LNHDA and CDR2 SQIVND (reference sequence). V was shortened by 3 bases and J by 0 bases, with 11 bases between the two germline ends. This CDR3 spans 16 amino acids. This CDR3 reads CASSIVPTATNEKLFF. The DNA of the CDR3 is TGTGCCAGTAGTATTGTTCCGACAGCAACTAATGAAAAACTGTTTTTT.

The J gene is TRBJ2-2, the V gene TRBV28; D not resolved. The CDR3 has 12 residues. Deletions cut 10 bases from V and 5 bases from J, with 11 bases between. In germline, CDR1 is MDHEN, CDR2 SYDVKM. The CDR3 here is CATTRRTGELFF. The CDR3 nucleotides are TGTGCCACGACCCGGCGGACCGGGGAGCTGTTTTTT.

The CDR3 coding sequence is TGTGCCAGTAGTGACAGGGGACAAGAGACCCAGTACTTC. This encodes CASSDRGQETQYF. The V and J genes are TRBV19 and TRBJ2-5; 8 nucleotides match TRBD1. After removal of 5 bases from V and 2 bases from J, the junction contained 1 base not matched to a gene. Germline CDR1 is LNHDA and CDR2 is SQIVND (reference sequence). The CDR3 is 13 residues long.

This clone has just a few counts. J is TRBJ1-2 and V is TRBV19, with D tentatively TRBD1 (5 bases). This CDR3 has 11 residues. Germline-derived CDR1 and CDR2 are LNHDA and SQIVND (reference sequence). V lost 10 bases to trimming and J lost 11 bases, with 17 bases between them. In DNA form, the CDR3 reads TGTGCCACAAGACAGATATCCGGTTACACCTTC. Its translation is CATRQISGYTF.

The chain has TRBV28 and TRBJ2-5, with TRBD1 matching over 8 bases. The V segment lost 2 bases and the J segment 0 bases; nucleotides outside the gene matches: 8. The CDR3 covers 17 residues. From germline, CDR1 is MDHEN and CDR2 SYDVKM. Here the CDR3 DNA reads TGTGCCAGCAGTTTAGGTCCGACAGGGGCTAACCAAGAGACCCAGTACTTC. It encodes CASSLGPTGANQETQYF.

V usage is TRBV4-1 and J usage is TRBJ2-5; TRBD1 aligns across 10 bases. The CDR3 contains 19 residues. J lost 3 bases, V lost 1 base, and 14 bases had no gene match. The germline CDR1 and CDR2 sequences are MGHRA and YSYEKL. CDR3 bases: TGCGCCAGCAGCCAAGTATTATCGGGACAGGGGTTGGTAGAAGAGACCCAGTACTTC. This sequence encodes CASSQVLSGQGLVEETQYF.

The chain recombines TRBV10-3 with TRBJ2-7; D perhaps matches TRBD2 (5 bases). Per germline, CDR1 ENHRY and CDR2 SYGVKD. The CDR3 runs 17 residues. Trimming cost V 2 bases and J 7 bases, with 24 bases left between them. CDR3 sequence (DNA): TGTGCCATCAGTGAGGTACTTGTCGGGGTACTGGATTCGGAGCAGTACTTC. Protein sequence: CAISEVLVGVLDSEQYF.

Here the CDR3 reads CATQGQGALSAFF. CDR3 nucleotides: TGTGCCACCCAAGGACAGGGGGCTCTCTCAGCTTTCTTT. This chain connects TRBV2 to TRBJ1-1, with 11 positions matching TRBD1. CDR3 length: 13 amino acids. Germline-derived CDR1 and CDR2 are SNHLY and FYNNEI. V lost 10 bases and J lost 10; bases outside the gene matches: 11.

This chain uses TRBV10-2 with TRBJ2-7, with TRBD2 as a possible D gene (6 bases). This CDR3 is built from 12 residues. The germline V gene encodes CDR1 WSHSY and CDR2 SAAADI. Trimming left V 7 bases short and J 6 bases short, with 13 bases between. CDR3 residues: CASMGTSGEQYF. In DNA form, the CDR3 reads TGCGCCAGCATGGGGACTTCTGGCGAGCAGTACTTC.

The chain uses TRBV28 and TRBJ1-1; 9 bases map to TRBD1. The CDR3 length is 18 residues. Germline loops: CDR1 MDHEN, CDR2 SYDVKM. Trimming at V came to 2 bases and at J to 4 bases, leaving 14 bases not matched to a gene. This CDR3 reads CASSLSSRDRVSGTEAFF. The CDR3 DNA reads TGTGCCAGCAGTTTAAGCTCCCGGGACAGGGTTTCTGGCACTGAAGCTTTCTTT.

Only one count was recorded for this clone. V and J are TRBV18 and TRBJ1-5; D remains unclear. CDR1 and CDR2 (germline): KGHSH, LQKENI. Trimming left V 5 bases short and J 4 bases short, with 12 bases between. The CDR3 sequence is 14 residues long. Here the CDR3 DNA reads TGTGCCAGCTCATACAATTCGAAGAATCAGCCCCAGCATTTT. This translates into CASSYNSKNQPQHF.

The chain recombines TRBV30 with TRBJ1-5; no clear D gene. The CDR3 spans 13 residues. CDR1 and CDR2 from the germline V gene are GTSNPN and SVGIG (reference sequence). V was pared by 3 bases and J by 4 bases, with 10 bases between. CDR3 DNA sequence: TGTGCCTGGAGCGACACGGCGAATCAGCCCCAGCATTTT. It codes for CAWSDTANQPQHF.

Here the CDR3 reads CASSLFDLRHEQYF. As DNA, the CDR3 is TGTGCCAGCAGCTTGTTTGACCTCAGGCACGAGCAGTACTTC. The chain carries TRBV13 and TRBJ2-7; D not certain. Germline V gives CDR1 PRHDT, CDR2 FYEKMQ (reference sequence). The V end lost 3 bases, the J end lost 5 bases, and 14 bases lay between the germline ends. CDR3 length: 14 amino acids.

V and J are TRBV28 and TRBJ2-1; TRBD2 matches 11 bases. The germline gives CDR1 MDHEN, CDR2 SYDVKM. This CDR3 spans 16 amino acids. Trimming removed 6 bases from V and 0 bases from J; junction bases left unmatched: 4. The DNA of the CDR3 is TGTGCCAGCAGATCTAGCGGGAGGAGCTCCTACAATGAGCAGTTCTTC. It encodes CASRSSGRSSYNEQFF.

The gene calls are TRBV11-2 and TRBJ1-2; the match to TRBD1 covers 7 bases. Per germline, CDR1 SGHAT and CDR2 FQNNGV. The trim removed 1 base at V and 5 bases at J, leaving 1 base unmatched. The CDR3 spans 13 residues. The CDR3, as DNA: TGTGCCAGCAGCTTAGGACAGGGTTATGGCTACACCTTC. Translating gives CASSLGQGYGYTF.

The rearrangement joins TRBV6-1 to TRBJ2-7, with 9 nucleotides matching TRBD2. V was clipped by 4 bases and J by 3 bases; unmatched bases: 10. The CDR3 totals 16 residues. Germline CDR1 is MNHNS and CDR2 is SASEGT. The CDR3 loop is CASSARGSGSFYEQYF. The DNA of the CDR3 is TGTGCCAGCAGTGCCCGGGGTAGCGGGAGCTTCTACGAGCAGTACTTC.

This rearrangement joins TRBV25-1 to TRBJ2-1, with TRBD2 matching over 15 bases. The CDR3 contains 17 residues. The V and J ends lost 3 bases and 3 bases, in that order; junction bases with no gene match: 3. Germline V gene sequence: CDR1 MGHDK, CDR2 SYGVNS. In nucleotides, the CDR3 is TGTGCCAGCAGTGATGGACTAGCGGGAGGGGACTACAATGAGCAGTTCTTC. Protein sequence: CASSDGLAGGDYNEQFF.

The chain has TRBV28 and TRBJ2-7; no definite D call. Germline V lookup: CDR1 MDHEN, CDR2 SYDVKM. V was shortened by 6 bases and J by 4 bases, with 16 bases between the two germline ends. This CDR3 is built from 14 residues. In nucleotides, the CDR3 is TGTGCCAGCAGCGATAGCCCCGGTTTTTACGAGCAGTACTTC. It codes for CASSDSPGFYEQYF.

This chain's CDR3 is CASSSGLTTYEQYF. The CDR3 nucleotides read TGTGCCAGCAGCTCTGGACTAACAACCTACGAGCAGTACTTC. The chain combines TRBV5-6 with TRBJ2-7; possible D gene TRBD2, 6 bases. In germline, CDR1 is SGHDT, CDR2 YYEEEE. Between the trimmed V and J ends, which lost 3 bases and 2 bases, there was a span of 12 bases. This CDR3 is 14 amino acids long.

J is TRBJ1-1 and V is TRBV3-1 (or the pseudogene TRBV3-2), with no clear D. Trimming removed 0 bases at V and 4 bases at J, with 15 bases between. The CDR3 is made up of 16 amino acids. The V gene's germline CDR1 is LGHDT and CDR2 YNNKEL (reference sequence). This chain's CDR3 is CASSQERSEGTTEAFF. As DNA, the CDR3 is TGTGCCAGCAGCCAAGAAAGGAGTGAGGGCACCACTGAAGCTTTCTTT.